The rows below give T cell receptor beta chains drawn from one sample of a study of CDR3 diversity in severe acne. A single record per CDR3 protein comes from TCRdb applying MiXCR to the PCR reads. The sample has about 84,000 distinct CDR3 sequences, 50% to 65% seen once; the top ten hold about 13%. The sequencing input was blood. The receptors shown here come from a male donor in good health, without acne. Each CDR3 is given with its conserved first and last residue. Fields, in order: J gene, V gene, CDR3 protein.

>TRBJ1-2|TRBV11-2
CASSSLKEIEDGYTF
>TRBJ2-5|TRBV7-3
CASSATGTALTQYF
>TRBJ2-5|TRBV20-1
CSARQGASPLETQYF
>TRBJ2-7|TRBV28
CASSLGTGGAEQYF
>TRBJ2-7|TRBV5-6
CASSLAFLDRNNEQYF
>TRBJ2-2|TRBV6-5
CASSEARDTGELFF
>TRBJ2-3|TRBV2
CASSGNRQRSTDTQYF
>TRBJ2-7|TRBV10-3
CAISEYTGTGGEQYF
>TRBJ2-7|TRBV20-1
CSARALAGASYEQYF
>TRBJ2-7|TRBV7-6
CASSWEGLNYEQYF
>TRBJ1-4|TRBV7-2
CASSSGTSGARSEKLFF
>TRBJ2-7|TRBV4-1
CASSPWDRGYEQYF
>TRBJ2-7|TRBV12-3/TRBV12-4
CASSKGGLDYEQYF
>TRBJ1-5|TRBV28
CASSQQPQPQHF
>TRBJ1-6|TRBV19
CASGKTGEDSPLHF
>TRBJ2-1|TRBV19
CASRRGGAYHEQFF
>TRBJ2-7|TRBV19
CASSFGDRGYEQYF
>TRBJ2-6|TRBV19
CASSTIRGLSSGANVLTF
>TRBJ1-5|TRBV25-1
CASSSAGAMSNQPQHF
>TRBJ2-1|TRBV2
CATQPGGGYNEQFF
>TRBJ1-1|TRBV29-1
CCGQGAVATEAFF
>TRBJ2-7|TRBV4-2
CASSPSLGTYEQYF
>TRBJ2-1|TRBV5-5
CASSRREGNEQFF
>TRBJ1-2|TRBV5-5
CASNYRGDYGYTF
>TRBJ2-1|TRBV20-1
CSPMLAGVNEQFF
>TRBJ1-5|TRBV6-2/TRBV6-3
CASSSDVRAQPQHF
>TRBJ1-5|TRBV7-9
CASSLGTVGNQPQHF
>TRBJ2-3|TRBV25-1
CASRLGTDTQYF
>TRBJ2-3|TRBV11-2
CASSSGRTSGNTDTQYF
>TRBJ2-2|TRBV25-1
CASSEPGIFSTGELFF
>TRBJ1-1|TRBV7-9
CASSPRAEAFF
>TRBJ2-1|TRBV6-1
CASGLSRSGSCNEQFF
>TRBJ2-2|TRBV6-5
CASRWDRETGELFF
>TRBJ2-2|TRBV4-1
CATSDGTGELFF
>TRBJ1-1|TRBV10-3
CAISESGGETEAFF
>TRBJ1-1|TRBV29-1
CSATPLTEAFF
>TRBJ1-1|TRBV2
CASNKEMNTEAFF
>TRBJ2-3|TRBV20-1
CSAAKGGWERETDTQYF
>TRBJ2-7|TRBV7-3
CASSKQPGGPSEQYF
>TRBJ2-3|TRBV7-2
CASSQKRQILSTDTQYF
>TRBJ2-7|TRBV12-3/TRBV12-4
CASSPPRSVGYEQYF
>TRBJ2-5|TRBV25-1
CASSPLGGETQYF
>TRBJ2-5|TRBV7-7
CASTDSGGFQETQYF
>TRBJ2-7|TRBV12-3/TRBV12-4
CASSPGTGADYEQYF
>TRBJ2-1|TRBV10-3
CAISASPGDNEQFF
>TRBJ2-5|TRBV3-1
CASGSRGLQETQYF
>TRBJ1-1|TRBV5-1
CASSRGPGRWNTEAFF
>TRBJ1-1|TRBV10-3
CAISWDSYTEAFF